The 4 T cell receptor beta chains below all came from one sample that was sequenced in a study of blood T cell repertoires in COVID-19. Produced via immunoSEQ multiplex PCR; TCRdb's table is partial and in-frame only. This table has about 120,000 clones, roughly 85% appearing once. The sample taken for sequencing was peripheral blood. These receptors all stem from a man older than 75 with active or convalescent COVID-19.

V is TRBV18 and J is TRBJ1-4, with D possibly matching TRBD1 (5 bases). CDR1 is KGHSH, CDR2 LQKENI, per germline. Trimming cost V 3 bases and J 7 bases, with 21 bases left between them. This CDR3 comprises 17 residues. CDR3 in amino acids: CASSPGTQGAKGEKLFF. As DNA, the CDR3 is TGTGCCAGCTCACCCGGGACTCAGGGAGCCAAAGGTGAAAAACTGTTTTTT.

The J gene is TRBJ2-7, the V gene TRBV18, with 7 positions matching TRBD1. Germline V gene lookup returns CDR1 KGHSH and CDR2 LQKENI. The CDR3 has 13 residues. V was clipped by 4 bases and J by 5 bases; unmatched bases: 5. The CDR3 DNA is TGTGCCAGCTCACGGGACAGACTTAACGAGCAGTACTTC. Protein product: CASSRDRLNEQYF.

The gene calls are TRBV5-5 and TRBJ2-7; D remains ambiguous. V was clipped by 0 bases and J by 1 base, with 11 bases between them. Per germline, CDR1 SGHKS and CDR2 YYEKEE (reference sequence). The CDR3 is 15 residues long. Here the CDR3 DNA reads TGTGCCAGCAGCTTGGGGCAGCAGGCGTCCTACGAGCAGTACTTC. It yields the protein CASSLGQQASYEQYF.

The gene calls are TRBV7-9 and TRBJ2-1; D gene ambiguous. The CDR3 contains 14 residues. CDR1 and CDR2 (germline): SEHNR, FQNEAQ (reference sequence). V dropped 8 bases and J dropped 6 bases, with 17 bases sitting between them. In DNA, the CDR3 is TGTGCCAGCCTTGGCCTGTCTTTATCCAATGAGCAGTTCTTC. It codes for CASLGLSLSNEQFF.